This paragraph covers one TCR beta chain sequence. This clone's antigen is unknown. Per-base qualities were not stored, and no clone one base away is much larger. The sample belongs to a study of shared clonotypes between healthy human individuals (dated by TCRdb to 2019 to 2021). For the study in its entirety: A couple of women and a few men aged 18 to 49 years were included in the cohort. For each donor, three plates each were used for CD4 naive and CD4 memory, two plates were used for CD8 naive, and one plate was used for CD8 memory. To estimate repertoire size and how much clonotype sharing occurs between individuals, the study deeply sequenced the blood TCR repertoires of roughly 5 healthy adults. Different laboratories and diverse techniques were used to prepare libraries and sequence TCR repertoires, to increase sequencing depth and limit assay-specific biases. Between about 0.8 and 9 billion PBMCs per donor were obtained by leukapheresis. Results the study describes overall, beyond this receptor: Because the study included a small number of donors, the genetic and exposure-history diversity represented was limited. Rarefaction of sorted-subset datasets indicated incomplete sequencing despite the large sequencing depth. Larger estimated clonotype richness was generally found for naive subsets than for memory subsets. Sampling was limited to blood, and TCR repertoires in tissue likely differ from TCR repertoires in blood. Based on pairwise subsampling, the degree of clonotype sharing among donors was expected to be affected by sequencing depth. Clonotypes shared by all four sorted-subset donors showed higher generation probabilities than non-shared clonotypes. Sharing across a handful of donors was observed for roughly 5.4% of naive CD4, over 3% of naive CD8, around 2.5% of memory CD4, and roughly 0.4% of memory CD8 clonotypes.

CD8 naive samples were CD45RO-negative cells positively selected for CCR7, giving a CD45RA+CCR7+ population that excluded TemRA cells. The donors were healthy, HIV-negative adults who had no recently reported acute infections or vaccinations. Only Caucasian adults living in Nashville, Tennessee, USA were represented among the donors. Blood was collected by leukapheresis, and PBMCs were isolated by Ficoll-Histopaque density gradient centrifugation and then cryopreserved in liquid nitrogen vapor phase. Purity and quantity of every magnetically sorted T cell population were checked by analytical flow cytometry. Genomic DNA was isolated from each sorted fraction and quantified by UV absorbance on a Nanodrop 2000c. Using the deep immunoSEQ assay, multiplex PCR amplified TCR CDR3 regions from genomic DNA. Extracted genomic DNA from each cell subset was spread evenly across all wells of several immunoSEQ 96-well plates, with each plate serving as a replicate. For sorted subsets, 200 ng of genomic DNA, equivalent to around 31,000 T cell genomes, went into each replicate PCR. The purified libraries were quantified using a Qubit 3.0 fluorometer, sized with a Bioanalyzer 2100, and then quantified again using the KAPA Library Quantification kit. Every immunoSEQ 96-well plate was sequenced on a separate single-read 150-cycle Illumina NextSeq 550 flow cell. Regarding the original processing steps: The immunoSEQ output contained only junctional sequences without quality scores, so filtering could not match that applied to full-length reads. Sequences were annotated with PyIR, a Python wrapper for IgBLAST v1.9, and V/J genes and CDR3 were assigned using IMGT germline references. Reads were removed for weak V/J assignments (E-value above 1e-6), missing CDR3, stop codons, out-of-frame junctions, or ambiguous translated residues. A V3J clonotype was defined by an identical inferred V gene, J gene, and CDR3 amino acid sequence. The percentage overlap between two repertoires was calculated by dividing the number of shared unique clonotypes by the size of the smaller repertoire. Richness of each repertoire was evaluated using RTK rarefaction, the Chao1 estimator, and Recon v2.1 estimates of unobserved clonotypes. OLGA was used to compute generation probabilities for all TCRbeta clonotypes that the gDNA method yielded from a few donors. TCRdb retrieved this table from immuneACCESS and kept in-frame rearrangements only. Not all clones are present; in checked studies, unresolved V genes account for under half, and no reason is known for the remainder. V and J calls plus clone size are reproduced from that table; the DNA served to infer D and trimming. The sample table lists under 2,000,000 clones, 85% to 95% of them with a count of one. The ten largest clones add up to less than 1.5% of the sample.

Specimen: naive CD8+ T cells sorted from blood. In light of the paper, this sample's cell subset or site label describes: CD45RA+CCR7+. This receptor was taken from a young man in good health.

The nucleotide sequence is given as TGTGCCAGCAGCTTAGTACAACCAGCTAACTATGGCTACACCTTC. The encoded protein is CASSLVQPANYGYTF. The chain is assembled from TRBV13 and TRBJ1-2; the D gene lacks a confident call. CDR1 PRHDT and CDR2 FYEKMQ were looked up in the germline V gene (reference sequence). Trimming at the junction amounts to 1 base on V and 0 bases on J, and the germline ends lie 9 bases apart. There are 15 amino acids in the CDR3, from cysteine to phenylalanine inclusive. Only CDR3 DNA is held: 45 bases, read in frame from base 1.